Following are 18 T cell receptor beta chains from one sample sequenced in a study of shared clonotypes between healthy human individuals. Some clones are missing from TCRdb's copy, which holds only in-frame ones; the method was immunoSEQ multiplex PCR. The top ten hold less than 50% of the sample, which has approximately 95,000 clones, under 80% seen once. The sequencing input was memory CD8+ T cells sorted from blood. Subset denoted: CD45RO+ cells pooled with CCR7-negative TemRA cells. Receptor source: a man aged 30-40 years in good health.

This chain joins TRBV11-3 and TRBJ2-2; no definite D call. V was shortened by 6 bases and J by 5 bases, with 13 bases between the two germline ends. CDR3 size: 14 residues. Germline CDR1 SGHNT, CDR2 YENEEA. Written as DNA, the CDR3 is TGTGCCAGCAGTTACTCTGCGGTTACCGGGGAGCTGTTTTTT. It specifies CASSYSAVTGELFF.

This clone was seen a few times. The V and J genes are TRBV28 and TRBJ2-3; possibly TRBD2 for D (5 bases). Germline CDR1 reads MDHEN; CDR2 reads SYDVKM. Trimming left V 6 bases short and J 1 base short, with 14 bases between. The CDR3 has 15 residues. CDR3 residues: CASSVDSSRTDTQYF. The CDR3 DNA is TGTGCCAGCAGCGTGGACTCCTCCCGCACAGATACGCAGTATTTT.

This clone has more than one count but fewer than ten. The chain is built from TRBV6-5 and TRBJ2-1; 7 bases line up with TRBD2. This CDR3 has 13 residues. Looked up from germline, CDR1 is MNHEY and CDR2 is SVGAGI. V lost 0 bases and J lost 14; bases outside the gene matches: 7. The CDR3 DNA reads as TGTGCCAGCAGTTACTCAGAATCAGGGAGGGAGTTCTTC. Amino acids: CASSYSESGREFF.

V is TRBV6-5 and J is TRBJ1-5; a possible D gene is TRBD1 (5 bases). The CDR3 has 11 amino acids. Trimming removed 11 bases from V and 8 bases from J, with 13 bases in between. Germline V gene lookup returns CDR1 MNHEY and CDR2 SVGAGI. As DNA, the CDR3 is TGTGCCGTGGGGGGAGGGGAGCCCCAGCATTTT. Encoded protein: CAVGGGEPQHF.

V usage is TRBV27 and J usage is TRBJ1-2; maybe TRBD1 (5 bases). V lost 5 bases and J lost 0, with 13 bases in between. CDR1 MNHEY and CDR2 SMNVEV come from the germline V gene (reference sequence). This CDR3 region has 15 residues. The CDR3: CASSGRQRSNYGYTF. DNA for the CDR3: TGTGCCAGCAGTGGGAGACAGAGGTCTAACTATGGCTACACCTTC.

V and J are TRBV29-1 and TRBJ2-2; D remains unclear. The germline gives CDR1 SQVTM, CDR2 ANQGSEA. The CDR3 length is 11 residues. V was cut by 4 bases and J by 5 bases, with 5 bases left in between. The CDR3 here is CSVGETGELFF. The CDR3 coding sequence is TGCAGCGTTGGTGAGACCGGGGAGCTGTTTTTT.

This chain uses TRBV30 with TRBJ1-1; D not resolved. Trimming took off 5 bases at V and 2 bases at J, with 12 bases between the two ends. The length of the CDR3 is 13 residues. The germline gives CDR1 GTSNPN, CDR2 SVGIG (reference sequence). The CDR3 DNA reads as TGTGCCTGGTTTCGGACCTATAACACTGAAGCTTTCTTT. This gives the protein CAWFRTYNTEAFF.

This clone was recorded a few times. The rearrangement links TRBV29-1 to TRBJ1-1; D not certain. V lost 0 bases to trimming and J lost 6 bases, with 11 bases between them. The CDR3 covers 13 residues. Germline loops: CDR1 SQVTM, CDR2 ANQGSEA. The CDR3 loop is CSVEEVQTSEAFF. The CDR3 DNA is TGCAGCGTTGAAGAAGTCCAGACTTCTGAAGCTTTCTTT.

This clone has more than one count but fewer than ten. The chain couples TRBV11-2 to TRBJ2-4; the D gene is possibly TRBD1 (6 bases). With 8 bases removed from V and 1 base from J, the gap between germline ends came to 18 bases. Germline CDR1 reads SGHAT; CDR2 reads FQNNGV. The CDR3 covers 16 residues. The CDR3 nucleotides read TGTGCCAGCCACCCAGGGGTCGGGTTGGCCAAAAACATTCAGTACTTC. It specifies CASHPGVGLAKNIQYF.

This rearrangement joins TRBV11-2 to TRBJ2-7; no firm D call. The germline V gene has CDR1 SGHAT and CDR2 FQNNGV. Trimming shortened V by 5 bases and J by 4 bases, and 9 bases separated the two germline ends. This CDR3 is built from 12 residues. The chain's CDR3 is CASSPPGYEQYF. CDR3 nucleotides: TGTGCCAGCAGCCCTCCCGGGTACGAGCAGTACTTC.

This clone was picked up a small number of times. J is TRBJ2-7 and V is TRBV11-2; D gene uncertain. The ends were cut back, 0 bases at V and 2 bases at J, with 11 bases in the middle. CDR3 length equals 15 residues. The germline V gene has CDR1 SGHAT and CDR2 FQNNGV. Here the CDR3 reads CASSLEGSFTYEQYF. CDR3 DNA sequence: TGTGCCAGCAGCTTAGAAGGAAGTTTTACCTACGAGCAGTACTTC.

The rearrangement joins TRBV13 to TRBJ2-7; 11 bases map to TRBD2. This CDR3 comprises 15 residues. Germline V CDR1 and CDR2: PRHDT, FYEKMQ (reference sequence). V was pared by 5 bases and J by 4 bases, with 7 bases of the junction left unmatched. The CDR3 loop reads CASSPRTSGLYEQYF. The DNA for the CDR3 is TGTGCCAGCAGCCCCCGGACTAGCGGGCTTTACGAGCAGTACTTC.

The chain uses TRBV2 and TRBJ2-3; 7 bases map to TRBD2. CDR3 length equals 16 residues. Germline V gene lookup returns CDR1 SNHLY and CDR2 FYNNEI. J was trimmed by 4 bases and V by 8 bases; bases with no gene match: 15. CDR3 loop: CASSWGVKGGADTQYF. CDR3 DNA: TGTGCCAGCTCTTGGGGGGTAAAGGGAGGGGCAGATACGCAGTATTTT.

The chain uses TRBV4-2 and TRBJ2-1; D call uncertain. Germline V lookup: CDR1 LGHNA, CDR2 YNFKEQ. The CDR3 loop spans 11 amino acids. V lost 5 bases to trimming and J lost 8 bases, with 7 bases between them. CDR3 bases: TGTGCCAGCAGCTTTTGGGATGAGCAGTTCTTC. Translation: CASSFWDEQFF.

J is TRBJ2-7 and V is TRBV5-4; 8 bases map to TRBD1. J lost 2 bases, V lost 4 bases, and 5 bases had no gene match. There are 14 residues in the CDR3. The germline CDR1 and CDR2 sequences are SGHNT and YYREEE (reference sequence). CDR3 sequence reads: CASSAADRAYEQYF. The CDR3 nucleotides read TGTGCCAGCAGCGCCGCGGACAGGGCCTACGAGCAGTACTTC.

Only one count was recorded for this clone. The chain recombines TRBV11-1 with TRBJ2-2, with TRBD2 identical over 7 bases. The V and J ends lost 1 base and 6 bases, in that order; junction bases with no gene match: 8. The CDR3 has 16 residues. The germline gives CDR1 SGHAT, CDR2 FQDESV (reference sequence). In DNA form, the CDR3 reads TGTGCCAGCAGCTTAGGAGGGGCGGGAGTTCCCGGGGAGCTGTTTTTT. Its protein product is CASSLGGAGVPGELFF.

This clone was observed a handful of times. The CDR3 DNA sequence: TGCGCCAGCAGAGGACCGGGACTCATGAACACTGAAGCTTTCTTT. Encoded protein: CASRGPGLMNTEAFF. The V call is TRBV10-2, the J call TRBJ1-1, with a weak D call TRBD1 (5 bases). Trimming left V 6 bases short and J 0 bases short, with 14 bases between. CDR1 and CDR2 from the germline V gene are WSHSY and SAAADI. This CDR3 has 15 amino acids.

The V gene is TRBV11-2, the J gene TRBJ1-2; D perhaps matches TRBD1 (5 bases). The CDR3 runs 16 residues. V was clipped by 5 bases and J by 0 bases, with 16 bases between them. Per germline, CDR1 SGHAT and CDR2 FQNNGV. The CDR3 reads CASSRGRGGTNYGYTF. CDR3 DNA sequence: TGTGCCAGCAGCCGCGGTCGTGGGGGAACTAACTATGGCTACACCTTC.